The subject of this entry is one TCR beta chain. Its antigen is unknown. These data belong to a study of cytomegalovirus exposure and HLA in healthy donors. Study findings and constraints: TCR beta sequences reportedly predicted the HLA-A and HLA-B alleles of most subjects accurately. TCR beta V segments were, for the most part, productive about 90% or about 30% of the time in an earlier analysis. Later on, a genetic analysis was performed. It linked a missense variant in DCLRE1C with V- and J-gene trimming of TCR beta.

Use of 60 Vbeta and 13 Jbeta primers characterized the PCR. Generated by immunoSEQ multiplex PCR, the TCRdb table keeps only in-frame clones and is missing some. This table has 100,000 or so clones, approximately 84% appearing once. The CDR3 runs to 14 residues. J lost 3 bases, V lost 4 bases, and 6 bases had no gene match. Germline CDR1 is GTSNPN and CDR2 is SVGIG (reference sequence). The V call is TRBV30, the J call TRBJ1-5, with 7 bases lining up with TRBD1. Sequenced: PBMCs. The sequence was obtained from a man younger than 35 in good health and CMV-seronegative. The DNA for the CDR3 is TGTGCCTGGACCCGGGACAGCTACAATCAGCCCCAGCATTTT. It yields the protein CAWTRDSYNQPQHF.